The subject of this entry is one TCR beta chain. V was trimmed by 6 bases and J by 0 bases, leaving 12 bases between them. CDR3 length equals 15 residues. Germline values: CDR1 SNHLY, CDR2 FYNNEI. The data originate from a study of blood T cells in healthy people across ages. Sample-barcoded 5' priming and a J-beta primer mix drove a second PCR of about 6 to 12 cycles. TCRdb called the 5' RACE reads again in MiXCR, with one record for every CDR3 protein. The sample contains about 780,000 distinct CDR3 sequences, under 30% of which appear only once. This sample also appeared in a second study, on T cells of mothers and their children. Per that paper: RNA extracted was entirely used for cDNA synthesis, roughly 1.4 ug per 15 ul. Reads recorded for TCR beta CDR3 numbered over 8 million per mother and approximately 2.9 million per child.

The sequencing sample was made of blood. The source of this sequence is a boy younger than 18 in good health. The chain carries TRBV2 and TRBJ2-1; D tentatively reads TRBD1 or TRBD2 (5 bases each). This CDR3 reads CASREGRASYNEQFF. In nucleotides, the CDR3 is TGTGCCAGCAGAGAGGGACGGGCCTCCTACAATGAGCAGTTCTTC.